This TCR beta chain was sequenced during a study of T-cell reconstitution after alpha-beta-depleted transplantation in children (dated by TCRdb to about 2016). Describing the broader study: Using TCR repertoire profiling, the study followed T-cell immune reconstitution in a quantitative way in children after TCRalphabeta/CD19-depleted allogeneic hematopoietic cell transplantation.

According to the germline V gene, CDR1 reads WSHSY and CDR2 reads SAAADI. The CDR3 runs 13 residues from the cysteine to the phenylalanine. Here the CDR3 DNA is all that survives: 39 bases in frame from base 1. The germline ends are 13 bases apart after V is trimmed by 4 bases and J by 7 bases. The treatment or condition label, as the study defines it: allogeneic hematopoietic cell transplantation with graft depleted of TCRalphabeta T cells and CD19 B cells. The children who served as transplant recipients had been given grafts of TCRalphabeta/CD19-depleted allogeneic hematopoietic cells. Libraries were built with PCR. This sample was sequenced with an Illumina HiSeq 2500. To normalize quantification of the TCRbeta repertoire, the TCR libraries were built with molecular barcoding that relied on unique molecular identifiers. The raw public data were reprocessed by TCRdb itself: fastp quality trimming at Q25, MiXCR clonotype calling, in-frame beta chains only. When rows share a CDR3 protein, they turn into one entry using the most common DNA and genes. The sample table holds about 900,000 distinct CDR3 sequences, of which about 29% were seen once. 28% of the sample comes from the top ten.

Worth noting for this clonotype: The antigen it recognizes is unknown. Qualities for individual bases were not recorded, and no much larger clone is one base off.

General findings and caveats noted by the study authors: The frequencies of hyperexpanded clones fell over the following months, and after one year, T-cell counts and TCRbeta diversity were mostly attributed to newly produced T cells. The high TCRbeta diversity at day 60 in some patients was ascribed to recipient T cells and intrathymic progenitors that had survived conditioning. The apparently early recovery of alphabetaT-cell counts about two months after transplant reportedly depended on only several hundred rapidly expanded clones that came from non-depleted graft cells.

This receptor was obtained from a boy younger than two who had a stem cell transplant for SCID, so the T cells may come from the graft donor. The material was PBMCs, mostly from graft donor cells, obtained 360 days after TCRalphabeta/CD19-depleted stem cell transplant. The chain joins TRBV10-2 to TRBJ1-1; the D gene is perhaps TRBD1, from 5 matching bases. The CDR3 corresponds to CASSARQPFEAFF. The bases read TGCGCCAGCAGTGCGCGACAGCCGTTTGAAGCTTTCTTT.